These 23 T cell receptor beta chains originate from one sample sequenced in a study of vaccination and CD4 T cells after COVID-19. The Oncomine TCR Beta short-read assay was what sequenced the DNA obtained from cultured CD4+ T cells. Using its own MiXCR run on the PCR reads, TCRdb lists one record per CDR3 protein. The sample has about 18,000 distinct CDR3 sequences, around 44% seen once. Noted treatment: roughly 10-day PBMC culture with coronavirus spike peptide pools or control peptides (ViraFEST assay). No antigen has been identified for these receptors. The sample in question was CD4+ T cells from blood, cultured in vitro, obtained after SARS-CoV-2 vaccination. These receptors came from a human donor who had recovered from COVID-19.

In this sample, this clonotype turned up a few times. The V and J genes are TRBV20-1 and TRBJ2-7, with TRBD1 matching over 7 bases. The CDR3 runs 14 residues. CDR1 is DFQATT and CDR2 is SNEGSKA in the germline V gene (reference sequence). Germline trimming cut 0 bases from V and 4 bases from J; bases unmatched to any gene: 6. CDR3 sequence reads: CSAREMGQKYEQYF. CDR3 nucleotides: TGCAGTGCTAGAGAAATGGGACAGAAGTACGAGCAGTACTTC.

In nucleotides, the CDR3 is TGTGCCAGTAGAATTCGGAATTCCTATGGCTACACCTTC. It encodes CASRIRNSYGYTF. The rearrangement uses TRBV19 and TRBJ1-2, with no clear D. Germline lookup yields CDR1 LNHDA and CDR2 SQIVND (reference sequence). The CDR3 length is 13 residues. V dropped 6 bases and J dropped 4 bases, with 12 bases sitting between them.

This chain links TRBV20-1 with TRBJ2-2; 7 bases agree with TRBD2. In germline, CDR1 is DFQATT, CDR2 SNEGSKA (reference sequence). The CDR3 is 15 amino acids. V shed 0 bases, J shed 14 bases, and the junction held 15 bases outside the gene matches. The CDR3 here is CSARDSGLPLNELFF. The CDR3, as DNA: TGCAGTGCTAGAGATTCGGGACTACCTCTGAATGAACTGTTTTTT.

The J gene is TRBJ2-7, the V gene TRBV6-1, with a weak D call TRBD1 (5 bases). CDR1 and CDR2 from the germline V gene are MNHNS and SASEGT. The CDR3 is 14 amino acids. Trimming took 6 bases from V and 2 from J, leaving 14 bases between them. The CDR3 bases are TGTGCCAGCAGAACGACAGCGTCAGCCTACGAGCAGTACTTC. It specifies CASRTTASAYEQYF.

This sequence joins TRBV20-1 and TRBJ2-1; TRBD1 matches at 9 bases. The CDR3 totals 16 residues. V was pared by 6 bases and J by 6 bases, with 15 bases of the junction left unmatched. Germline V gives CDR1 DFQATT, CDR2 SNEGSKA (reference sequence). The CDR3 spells CSAVLMGTGSTNEQFF. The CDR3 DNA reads TGCAGTGCCGTACTCATGGGGACAGGGTCTACCAATGAGCAGTTCTTC.

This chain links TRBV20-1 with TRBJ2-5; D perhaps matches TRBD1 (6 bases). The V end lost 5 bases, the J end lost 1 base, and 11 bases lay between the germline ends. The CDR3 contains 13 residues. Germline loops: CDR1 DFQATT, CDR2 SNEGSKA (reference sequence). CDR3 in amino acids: CSADGQSQETQYF. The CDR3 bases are TGCAGTGCTGACGGACAGAGCCAAGAGACCCAGTACTTC.

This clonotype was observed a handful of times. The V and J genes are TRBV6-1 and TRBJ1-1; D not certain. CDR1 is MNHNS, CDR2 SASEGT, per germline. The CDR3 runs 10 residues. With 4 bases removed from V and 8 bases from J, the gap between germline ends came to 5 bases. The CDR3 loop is CASSGLEAFF. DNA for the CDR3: TGTGCCAGCAGTGGTCTAGAAGCTTTCTTT.

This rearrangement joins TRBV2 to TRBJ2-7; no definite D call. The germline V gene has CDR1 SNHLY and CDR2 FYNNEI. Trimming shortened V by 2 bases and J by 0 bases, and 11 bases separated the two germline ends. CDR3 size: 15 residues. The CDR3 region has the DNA TGTGCCAGCAGTGAACTGGCAGGACGCTCCTACGAGCAGTACTTC. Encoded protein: CASSELAGRSYEQYF. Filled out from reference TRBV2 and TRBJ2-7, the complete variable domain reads EPEVTQTPSHQVTQMGQEVILRCVPISNHLYFYWYRQILGQKVEFLVSFYNNEISEKSEIFDDQFSVERPDGSNFTLKIRSTKLEDSAMYFCASSELAGRSYEQYFGPGTRLTVT.

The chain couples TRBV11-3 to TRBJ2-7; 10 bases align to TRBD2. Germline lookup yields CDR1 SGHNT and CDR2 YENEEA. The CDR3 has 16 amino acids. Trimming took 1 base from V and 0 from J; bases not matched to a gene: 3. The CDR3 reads CASSLVLAGSSYEQYF. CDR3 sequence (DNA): TGTGCCAGCAGCTTAGTACTAGCGGGGAGCTCCTACGAGCAGTACTTC.

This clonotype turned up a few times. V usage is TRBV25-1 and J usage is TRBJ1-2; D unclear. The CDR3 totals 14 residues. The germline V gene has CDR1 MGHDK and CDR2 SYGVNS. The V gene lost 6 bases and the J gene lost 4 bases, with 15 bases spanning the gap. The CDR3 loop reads CASSRDPDGYGYTF. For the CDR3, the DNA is TGTGCCAGCAGCAGAGATCCGGACGGCTATGGCTACACCTTC.

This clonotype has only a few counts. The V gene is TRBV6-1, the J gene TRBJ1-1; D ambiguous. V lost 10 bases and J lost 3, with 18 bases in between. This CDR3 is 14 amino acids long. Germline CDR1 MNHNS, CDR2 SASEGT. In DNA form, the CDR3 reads TGTGCCACCCAACAACGTCGTTCCCACACTGAAGCTTTCTTT. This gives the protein CATQQRRSHTEAFF.

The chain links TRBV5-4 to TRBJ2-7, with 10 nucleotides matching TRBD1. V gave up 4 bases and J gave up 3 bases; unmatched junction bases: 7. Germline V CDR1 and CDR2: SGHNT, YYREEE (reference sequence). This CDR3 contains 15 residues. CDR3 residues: CASSPPGTGDYEQYF. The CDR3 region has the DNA TGTGCCAGCAGCCCCCCCGGGACAGGGGACTACGAGCAGTACTTC.

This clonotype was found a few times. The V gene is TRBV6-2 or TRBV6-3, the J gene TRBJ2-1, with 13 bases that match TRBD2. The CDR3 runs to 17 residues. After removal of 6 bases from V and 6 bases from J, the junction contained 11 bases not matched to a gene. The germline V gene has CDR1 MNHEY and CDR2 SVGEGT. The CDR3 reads CASSLNLLAGGSNEQFF. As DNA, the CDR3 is TGTGCCAGCAGCCTCAATTTACTAGCGGGAGGGTCCAATGAGCAGTTCTTC.

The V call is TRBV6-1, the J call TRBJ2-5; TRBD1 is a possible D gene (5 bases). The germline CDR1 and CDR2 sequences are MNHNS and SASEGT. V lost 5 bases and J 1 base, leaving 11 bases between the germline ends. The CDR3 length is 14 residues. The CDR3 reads CASSMTVSQETQYF. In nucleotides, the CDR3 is TGTGCCAGCAGTATGACAGTCAGCCAAGAGACCCAGTACTTC.

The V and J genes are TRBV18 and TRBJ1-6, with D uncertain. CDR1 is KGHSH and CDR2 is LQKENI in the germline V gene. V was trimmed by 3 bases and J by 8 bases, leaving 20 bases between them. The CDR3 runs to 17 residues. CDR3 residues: CASSPLGKNSHYSPLHF. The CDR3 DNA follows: TGTGCCAGCTCACCGCTCGGGAAGAACAGCCACTATTCACCCCTCCACTTT.

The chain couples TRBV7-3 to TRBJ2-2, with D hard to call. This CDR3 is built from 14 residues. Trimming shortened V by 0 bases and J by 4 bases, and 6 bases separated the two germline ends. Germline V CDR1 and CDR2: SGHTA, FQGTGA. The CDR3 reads CASSLTRSTGELFF. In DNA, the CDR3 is TGTGCCAGCAGCTTAACCCGATCCACCGGGGAGCTGTTTTTT.

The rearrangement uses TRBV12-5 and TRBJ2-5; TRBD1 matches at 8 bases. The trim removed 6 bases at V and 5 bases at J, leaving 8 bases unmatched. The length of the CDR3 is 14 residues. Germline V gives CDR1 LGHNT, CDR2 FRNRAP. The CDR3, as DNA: TGTGCTAGTGGCCTTCTCGGACAGGGTGAGACCCAGTACTTC. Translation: CASGLLGQGETQYF.

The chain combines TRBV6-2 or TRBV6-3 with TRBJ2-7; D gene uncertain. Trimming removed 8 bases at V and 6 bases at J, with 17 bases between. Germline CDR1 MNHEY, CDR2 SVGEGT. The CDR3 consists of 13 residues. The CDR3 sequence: CASRNRIVGEQYF. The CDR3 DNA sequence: TGTGCCAGCCGAAACCGAATAGTCGGCGAGCAGTACTTC.

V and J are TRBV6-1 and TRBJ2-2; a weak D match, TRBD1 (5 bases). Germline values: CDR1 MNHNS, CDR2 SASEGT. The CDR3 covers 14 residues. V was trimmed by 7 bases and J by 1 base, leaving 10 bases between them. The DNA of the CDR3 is TGTGCCAGCATGATAGACAGGAACACCGGGGAGCTGTTTTTT. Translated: CASMIDRNTGELFF.

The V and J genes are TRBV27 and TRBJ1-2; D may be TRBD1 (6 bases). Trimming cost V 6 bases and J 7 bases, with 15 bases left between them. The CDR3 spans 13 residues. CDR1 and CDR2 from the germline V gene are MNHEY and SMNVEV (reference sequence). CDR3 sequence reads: CASRPGTTRGYTF. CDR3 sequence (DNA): TGTGCCAGCAGGCCCGGGACAACCCGTGGCTACACCTTC.

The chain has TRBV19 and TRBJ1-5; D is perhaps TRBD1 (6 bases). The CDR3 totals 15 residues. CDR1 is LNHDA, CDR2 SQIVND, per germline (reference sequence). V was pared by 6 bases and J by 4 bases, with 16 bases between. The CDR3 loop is CASSPWTEGNQPQHF. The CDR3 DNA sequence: TGTGCCAGTAGCCCTTGGACAGAGGGGAATCAGCCCCAGCATTTT.

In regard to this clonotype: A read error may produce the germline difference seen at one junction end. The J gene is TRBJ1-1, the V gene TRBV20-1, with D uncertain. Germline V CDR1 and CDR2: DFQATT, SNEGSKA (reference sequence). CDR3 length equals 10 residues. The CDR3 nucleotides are TGCAGTGCTAGACTTGTAAGGGCCTTTTTT. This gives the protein CSARLVRAFF.

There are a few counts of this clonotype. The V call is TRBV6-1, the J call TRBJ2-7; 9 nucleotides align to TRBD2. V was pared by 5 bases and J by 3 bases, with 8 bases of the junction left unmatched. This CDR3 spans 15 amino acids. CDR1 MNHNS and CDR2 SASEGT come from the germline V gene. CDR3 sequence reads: CASSRLAGSGYEQYF. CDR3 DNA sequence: TGTGCCAGCAGTAGGCTAGCGGGAAGTGGCTACGAGCAGTACTTC.